This TCR beta chain was retrieved from a study of blood T cell repertoires in COVID-19. Overall study: Recovered status in Cohort 3 required two negative PCRs, clearance, or symptom resolution. The cDNA or gDNA used as material had been derived from T cells, B-cell-depleted T cells, or PBMCs.

The CDR3 runs to 16 residues. The trim removed 5 bases at V and 4 bases at J, leaving 11 bases unmatched. Germline V gene data show CDR1 as KGHSH and CDR2 as LQKENI. The assay was immunoSEQ multiplex PCR, and TCRdb's table has in-frame clones only and misses some. The repertoire holds 350,000 to 400,000 clones, with roughly 86% as singletons. The sequence was obtained from a man between 40 and 49 years old in a cohort exposed to, infected with or recovered from COVID-19 (not recorded which). The sequenced sample consisted of PBMCs or T cells enriched from blood (not recorded which). The J gene is TRBJ1-2, the V gene TRBV18; 9 positions match TRBD1. In DNA, the CDR3 is TGTGCCAGCTCAATGAGGACAGGGGACGGGGGCTATGGCTACACCTTC. This codes for CASSMRTGDGGYGYTF.